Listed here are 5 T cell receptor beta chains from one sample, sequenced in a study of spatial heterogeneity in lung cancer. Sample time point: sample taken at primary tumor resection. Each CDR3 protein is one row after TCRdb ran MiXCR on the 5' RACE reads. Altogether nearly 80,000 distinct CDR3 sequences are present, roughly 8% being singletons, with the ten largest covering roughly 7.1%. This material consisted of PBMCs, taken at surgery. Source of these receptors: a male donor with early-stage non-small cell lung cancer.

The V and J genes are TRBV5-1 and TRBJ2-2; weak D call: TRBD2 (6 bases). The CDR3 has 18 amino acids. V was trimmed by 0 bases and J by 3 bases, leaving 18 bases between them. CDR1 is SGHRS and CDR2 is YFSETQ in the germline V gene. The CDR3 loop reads CASSLAVGGTGDTGELFF. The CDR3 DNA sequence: TGCGCCAGCAGCTTGGCGGTTGGAGGGACTGGTGACACCGGGGAGCTGTTTTTT.

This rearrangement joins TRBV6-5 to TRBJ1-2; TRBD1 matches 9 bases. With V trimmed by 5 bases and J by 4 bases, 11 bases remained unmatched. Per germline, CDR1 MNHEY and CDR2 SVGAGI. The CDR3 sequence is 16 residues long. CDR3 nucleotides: TGTGCCAGCAGTCGGACAGGGGATATTACTGGCTATGGCTACACCTTC. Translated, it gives CASSRTGDITGYGYTF.

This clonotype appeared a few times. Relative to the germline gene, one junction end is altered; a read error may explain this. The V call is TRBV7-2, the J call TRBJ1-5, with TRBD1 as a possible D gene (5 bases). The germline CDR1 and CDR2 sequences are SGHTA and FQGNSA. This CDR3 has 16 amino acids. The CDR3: CAISPEPRRAGQPQHF. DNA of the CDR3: TGTGCCATCAGCCCCGAGCCCCGCAGGGCCGGTCAGCCCCAGCATTTT. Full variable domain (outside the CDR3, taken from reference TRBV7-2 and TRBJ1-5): GAGVSQSPSNKVTEKGKDVELRCDPISGHTALYWYRQSLGQGLEFLIYFQGNSAPDKSGLPSDRFSAERTGGSVSTLTIQRTQQEDSAVYLCAISPEPRRAGQPQHFGDGTRLSIL.

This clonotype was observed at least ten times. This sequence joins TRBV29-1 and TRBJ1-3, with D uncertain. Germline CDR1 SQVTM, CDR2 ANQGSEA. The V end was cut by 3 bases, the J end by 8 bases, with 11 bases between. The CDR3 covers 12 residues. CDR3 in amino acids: CSVEGYGDTIYF. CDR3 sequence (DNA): TGCAGCGTTGAGGGATACGGGGACACCATATATTTT.

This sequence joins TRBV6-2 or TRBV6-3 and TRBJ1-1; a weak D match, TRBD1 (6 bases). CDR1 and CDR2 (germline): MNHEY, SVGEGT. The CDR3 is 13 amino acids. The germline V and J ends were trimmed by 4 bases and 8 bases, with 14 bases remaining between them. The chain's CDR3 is CASSFGGTPEAFF. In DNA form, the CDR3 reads TGTGCCAGCAGTTTCGGCGGGACACCCGAAGCTTTCTTT.